Shown below are 10 T cell receptor beta chains from a single sample sequenced in a study of blood T cell repertoires in COVID-19. Using immunoSEQ multiplex PCR, the repertoire was profiled, and TCRdb retains in-frame clones only, with some absent. The sample has just under 350,000 clones; around 91% are singletons. Sequenced material: peripheral blood. These receptors originate from a woman aged 18-29 years who had recovered from COVID-19.

This chain uses TRBV5-1 with TRBJ2-6; D unclear. This CDR3 spans 17 amino acids. The ends were cut back, 0 bases at V and 0 bases at J, with 10 bases in the middle. The germline V gene encodes CDR1 SGHRS and CDR2 YFSETQ. CDR3: CASSLVSASSGANVLTF. CDR3 coding DNA: TGCGCCAGCAGCTTGGTCTCAGCGAGCTCTGGGGCCAACGTCCTGACTTTC.

The J gene is TRBJ1-1, the V gene TRBV5-6, with 8 bases lining up with TRBD1. The V and J ends lost 1 base and 1 base, in that order; junction bases with no gene match: 3. CDR1 and CDR2 from the germline V gene are SGHDT and YYEEEE. This CDR3 is built from 15 residues. The CDR3 region is CASSLYRGKNTEAFF. The CDR3 region has the DNA TGTGCCAGCAGCTTGTACAGGGGGAAGAACACTGAAGCTTTCTTT.

This chain links TRBV13 with TRBJ2-1, with D perhaps TRBD1 (6 bases). The CDR3 is 13 amino acids. The germline V gene encodes CDR1 PRHDT and CDR2 FYEKMQ (reference sequence). Trimming cost V 4 bases and J 8 bases, with 12 bases left between them. CDR3 sequence: CASSWGRGDEQFF. In DNA form, the CDR3 reads TGTGCCAGCAGCTGGGGGCGCGGCGATGAGCAGTTCTTC.

The V gene is TRBV23-1, the J gene TRBJ1-2, with D unclear. TRBV23-1 is filed as an ORF, its function uncertain. Trimming left V 7 bases short and J 7 bases short, with 25 bases between. The CDR3 covers 16 residues. Written as DNA, the CDR3 is TGCGCCAGCACCCAGAGCAAGTACGGGTACGGTTGTGGCTACACCTTC. This gives the protein CASTQSKYGYGCGYTF.

This chain joins TRBV11-2 and TRBJ2-5; TRBD2 is a possible D gene (6 bases). The CDR3 contains 15 residues. Germline loops: CDR1 SGHAT, CDR2 FQNNGV. V lost 4 bases and J lost 4, with 16 bases in between. This CDR3 is CASSSSGLSGETQYF. The CDR3 DNA follows: TGTGCCAGCAGCTCGTCGGGACTCTCGGGAGAGACCCAGTACTTC.

J is TRBJ2-2 and V is TRBV6-2 or TRBV6-3; D is possibly TRBD1 (6 bases). Trimming shortened V by 5 bases and J by 5 bases, and 9 bases separated the two germline ends. Germline values: CDR1 MNHEY, CDR2 SVGEGT. The CDR3 contains 13 residues. CDR3 sequence reads: CASSATGTGELFF. CDR3 coding DNA: TGTGCCAGCAGTGCAACAGGGACCGGGGAGCTGTTTTTT.

The V gene is TRBV24-1, the J gene TRBJ2-1, with 7 bases fitting TRBD1. The CDR3 covers 15 residues. V trimming: 4 bases; J trimming: 4 bases; junction bases outside the gene matches: 6. Germline V gene lookup returns CDR1 KGHDR and CDR2 SFDVKD. Here the CDR3 reads CATSEPGQNYNEQFF. The CDR3 DNA reads TGTGCCACCAGTGAACCGGGACAGAATTACAATGAGCAGTTCTTC.

The chain is built from TRBV10-3 and TRBJ2-5; 9 positions match TRBD2. V shed 3 bases, J shed 8 bases, and the junction held 10 bases outside the gene matches. Germline values: CDR1 ENHRY, CDR2 SYGVKD. The CDR3 loop spans 15 amino acids. CDR3 DNA sequence: TGTGCCATCAGTGAAGGGACTAGCCCGTTCAGAACCCAGTACTTC. Its translation is CAISEGTSPFRTQYF.

The genes are TRBV5-1 and TRBJ2-6; 7 nucleotides align to TRBD2. This CDR3 spans 19 amino acids. In germline, CDR1 is SGHRS, CDR2 YFSETQ. With 4 bases clipped from V and 0 bases from J, the junction kept 13 bases outside the gene matches. DNA for the CDR3: TGCGCCAGCAGCGCTTCTAGCGGAGGCCAACTCTCTGGGGCCAACGTCCTGACTTTC. This encodes CASSASSGGQLSGANVLTF. The full variable domain, completed using reference TRBV5-1 and TRBJ2-6, is KAGVTQTPRYLIKTRGQQVTLSCSPISGHRSVSWYQQTPGQGLQFLFEYFSETQRNKGNFPGRFSGRQFSNSRSEMNVSTLELGDSALYLCASSASSGGQLSGANVLTFGAGSRLTVL.

The J gene is TRBJ2-3, the V gene TRBV7-2; 7 nucleotides agree with TRBD2. The V and J ends lost 5 bases and 1 base, in that order; junction bases with no gene match: 12. CDR1 is SGHTA, CDR2 FQGNSA, per germline. This CDR3 spans 17 amino acids. This chain's CDR3 is CASSPGEPGLRTDTQYF. The CDR3 DNA reads as TGTGCCAGCAGCCCAGGTGAGCCGGGACTACGCACAGATACGCAGTATTTT.